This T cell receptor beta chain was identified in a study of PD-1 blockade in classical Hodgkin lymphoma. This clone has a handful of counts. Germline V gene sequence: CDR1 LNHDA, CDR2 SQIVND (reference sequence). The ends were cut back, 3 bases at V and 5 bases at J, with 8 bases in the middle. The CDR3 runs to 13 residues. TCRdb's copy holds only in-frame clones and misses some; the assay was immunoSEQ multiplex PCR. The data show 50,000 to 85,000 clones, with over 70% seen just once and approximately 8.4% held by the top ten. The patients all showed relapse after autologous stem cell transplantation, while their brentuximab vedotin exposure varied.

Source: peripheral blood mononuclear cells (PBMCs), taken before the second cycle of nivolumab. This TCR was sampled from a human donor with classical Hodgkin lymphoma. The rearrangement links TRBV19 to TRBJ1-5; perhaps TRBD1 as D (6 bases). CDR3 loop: CASSIGGYQPQHF. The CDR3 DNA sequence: TGTGCCAGTAGTATCGGGGGCTATCAGCCCCAGCATTTT.